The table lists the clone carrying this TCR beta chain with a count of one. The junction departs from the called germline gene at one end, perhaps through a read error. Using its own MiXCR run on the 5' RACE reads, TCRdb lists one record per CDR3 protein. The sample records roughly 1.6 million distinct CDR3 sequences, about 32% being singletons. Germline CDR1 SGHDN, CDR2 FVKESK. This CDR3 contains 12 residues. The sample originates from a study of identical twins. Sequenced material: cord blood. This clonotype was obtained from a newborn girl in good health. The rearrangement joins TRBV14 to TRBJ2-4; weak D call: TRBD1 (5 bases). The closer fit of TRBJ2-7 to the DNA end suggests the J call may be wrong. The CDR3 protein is CASGQQVSEQYF. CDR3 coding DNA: TGTGCCAGCGGCCAACAGGTCTCCGAGCAGTACTTC.